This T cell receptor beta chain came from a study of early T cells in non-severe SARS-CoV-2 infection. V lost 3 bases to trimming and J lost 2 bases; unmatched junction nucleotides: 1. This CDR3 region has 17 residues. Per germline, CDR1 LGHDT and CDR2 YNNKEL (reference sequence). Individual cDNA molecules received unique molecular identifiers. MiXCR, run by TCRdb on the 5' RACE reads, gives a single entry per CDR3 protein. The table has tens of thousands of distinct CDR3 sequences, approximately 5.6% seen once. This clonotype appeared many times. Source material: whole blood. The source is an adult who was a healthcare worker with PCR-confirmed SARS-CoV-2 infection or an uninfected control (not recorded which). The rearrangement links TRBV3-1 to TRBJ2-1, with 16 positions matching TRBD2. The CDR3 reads CASSHGTSGRAYNEQFF. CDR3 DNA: TGTGCCAGCAGCCACGGGACTAGCGGGAGGGCCTACAATGAGCAGTTCTTC.